Listed here are 18 T cell receptor beta chains from one sample, sequenced in a study of T-cell reconstitution after alpha-beta-depleted transplantation in children. Unique molecular identifiers were used in preparing the TCRbeta library. TCRdb re-called the PCR reads with MiXCR, one entry per CDR3 protein. The sample includes roughly 180,000 distinct CDR3 sequences, 11% seen only once; the top ten take around 13%. Sequenced material: PBMCs, taken before TCRalphabeta/CD19-depleted stem cell transplant. The source is a boy aged 2 to 10 with acute myeloid leukemia, due to receive a stem cell transplant.

In regard to this clonotype: A much bigger clone sits one base away, suggesting this may be a read error. The chain carries TRBV5-1 and TRBJ2-2, with D tentatively TRBD1 or TRBD2 (5 bases each). Per the germline V gene, CDR1 is SGHRS and CDR2 is YFSETQ. CDR3 size: 14 residues. This CDR3 is CASSSGHYTGALFF. The CDR3, as DNA: TGCGCCAGCAGCTCAGGACACTACACCGGGGCGCTGTTTTTT.

In its sample, this clonotype was seen many times. This chain joins TRBV12-3 or TRBV12-4 and TRBJ2-1; TRBD2 aligns across 11 bases. The CDR3 spans 14 residues. V gave up 6 bases and J gave up 6 bases; unmatched junction bases: 4. CDR3 nucleotides: TGTGCCAGCAGCATAGCGGGGGGGCCCAATGAGCAGTTCTTC. Amino acid sequence: CASSIAGGPNEQFF.

This clonotype came up many times. V usage is TRBV20-1 and J usage is TRBJ1-5; perhaps TRBD1 as D (6 bases). The germline V gene has CDR1 DFQATT and CDR2 SNEGSKA (reference sequence). The CDR3 length is 14 residues. The V and J ends lost 3 bases and 2 bases respectively, with 11 bases between them. The CDR3 sequence is CSASAGGGNQPQHF. CDR3 coding DNA: TGCAGTGCTAGTGCGGGGGGCGGCAATCAGCCCCAGCATTTT.

This clonotype was counted at least ten times. The genes are TRBV27 and TRBJ2-3; TRBD2 matches at 12 bases. This CDR3 comprises 16 residues. Germline lookup yields CDR1 MNHEY and CDR2 SMNVEV (reference sequence). Germline trimming cut 5 bases from V and 6 bases from J; bases unmatched to any gene: 9. This CDR3 is CASSQLAGGPLDTQYF. DNA of the CDR3: TGTGCCAGCAGTCAACTAGCGGGGGGCCCACTGGATACGCAGTATTTT.

This clonotype was detected many times. This sequence joins TRBV7-9 and TRBJ1-3; 7 positions match TRBD1. The ends lost 5 bases at V and 2 bases at J; junction bases unmatched: 12. Germline V gene data show CDR1 as SEHNR and CDR2 as FQNEAQ (reference sequence). The CDR3 runs to 17 residues. The CDR3 spells CASSQPLTGAPGNTIYF. In DNA form, the CDR3 reads TGTGCCAGCAGCCAGCCTCTTACAGGGGCGCCTGGAAACACCATATATTTT.

This clonotype was observed many times. This chain uses TRBV19 with TRBJ1-5, with 7 bases fitting TRBD1. Per germline, CDR1 LNHDA and CDR2 SQIVND (reference sequence). The CDR3 contains 15 residues. After removal of 0 bases from V and 6 bases from J, the junction contained 5 bases not matched to a gene. The CDR3 region has the DNA TGTGCCAGTAGTATAGAACCGACAGGGTCTCAGCCCCAGCATTTT. Amino acid sequence: CASSIEPTGSQPQHF.

This clonotype was seen at least ten times. V is TRBV5-1 and J is TRBJ2-2; TRBD2 agrees at 8 bases. Germline V CDR1 and CDR2: SGHRS, YFSETQ. J gave up 7 bases and V 0 bases, and 8 bases lay outside the gene matches. This CDR3 has 16 amino acids. DNA of the CDR3: TGCGCCAGCAGCTTGGATACGGGAGGGCCAAGCGGGGAGCTGTTTTTT. This translates into CASSLDTGGPSGELFF.

The gene calls are TRBV6-6 and TRBJ2-2, with D possibly TRBD2 on 5 matching bases. The V end was cut by 6 bases, the J end by 3 bases, with 8 bases between. From germline, CDR1 is MNHNY and CDR2 SVGAGI (reference sequence). This CDR3 is 13 amino acids long. The CDR3 is CASRWRDTGELFF. CDR3 nucleotides: TGTGCCAGCAGGTGGCGGGACACCGGGGAGCTGTTTTTT.

The V gene is TRBV6-1, the J gene TRBJ2-5, with TRBD1 matching 10 bases. The V segment lost 1 base and the J segment 7 bases; nucleotides outside the gene matches: 3. The CDR3 consists of 14 residues. Per germline, CDR1 MNHNS and CDR2 SASEGT. CDR3 bases: TGTGCCAGCAGTGAAGGACAGGGGGCTGGGACCCAGTACTTC. Its protein is CASSEGQGAGTQYF.

A word on this clonotype: This may stem from a read error, because a much larger clone lies one nucleotide away. The chain has TRBV9 and TRBJ2-2, with D perhaps TRBD2 (5 bases). This CDR3 spans 14 amino acids. CDR1 SGDLS and CDR2 YYNGEE come from the germline V gene. The CDR3 here is CAGSVAGGSGELFF. The DNA for the CDR3 is TGTGCCGGCAGCGTAGCTGGAGGCAGCGGGGAGCTGTTTTTT.

This clonotype was detected many times. V usage is TRBV20-1 and J usage is TRBJ1-1, with 9 bases matching TRBD1. After removal of 2 bases from V and 5 bases from J, the junction contained 9 bases not matched to a gene. Germline CDR1 is DFQATT and CDR2 is SNEGSKA (reference sequence). The CDR3 contains 15 residues. CDR3 nucleotides: TGCAGTGCTAGAACCCTCGGACAGGGGTGGACTGAAGCTTTCTTT. Amino acids: CSARTLGQGWTEAFF.

This clonotype has a count of ten or more. The chain employs TRBV10-3 and TRBJ2-7; 7 bases fit TRBD2. Germline loops: CDR1 ENHRY, CDR2 SYGVKD. J lost 4 bases, V lost 2 bases, and 2 bases had no gene match. CDR3 length equals 13 residues. In DNA, the CDR3 is TGTGCCATCAGTGAGACTAGCGTTTACGAGCAGTACTTC. Translation gives CAISETSVYEQYF.

About this clonotype itself: A much larger clone lies a single base off, so this may be a read error. The chain recombines TRBV10-2 with TRBJ2-3, with 7 bases fitting TRBD2. Germline V gene sequence: CDR1 WSHSY, CDR2 SAAADI. The CDR3 is made up of 13 amino acids. The CDR3 is CAGSKRGGDTQYF. CDR3 DNA sequence: TGCGCCGGCAGTAAGCGGGGAGGAGATACGCAGTATTTT.

This clonotype was picked up many times. The J gene is TRBJ2-5, the V gene TRBV28, with 8 bases fitting TRBD2. J gave up 4 bases and V 3 bases, and 7 bases lay outside the gene matches. The germline gives CDR1 MDHEN, CDR2 SYDVKM. The CDR3 runs to 15 residues. The CDR3 region is CASSFDREGRETQYF. CDR3 nucleotides: TGTGCCAGCAGTTTTGACCGGGAGGGCCGAGAGACCCAGTACTTC.

J is TRBJ2-7 and V is TRBV24-1; possibly TRBD1 for D (6 bases). CDR1 and CDR2 from the germline V gene are KGHDR and SFDVKD. Between the trimmed V and J ends, which lost 5 bases and 2 bases, there was a span of 12 bases. The CDR3 is 14 residues long. The CDR3 sequence is CATSGGSGAYEQYF. CDR3 bases: TGTGCCACCAGTGGGGGGTCAGGGGCCTACGAGCAGTACTTC.

Concerning this clonotype: This sequence may be a read error, since a much larger clone differs from it by one base. This rearrangement joins TRBV7-9 to TRBJ2-2, with 9 nucleotides matching TRBD2. Germline CDR1 is SEHNR and CDR2 is FQNEAQ (reference sequence). The CDR3 loop spans 15 amino acids. The CDR3 region is CASRLSGGNTGEQFF. The CDR3 nucleotides read TGTGCCAGCAGACTTAGCGGGGGTAACACCGGGGAGCAGTTTTTT. The variable domain in full, with the rest retrieved from reference TRBV7-9 and TRBJ2-2, is DTGVSQNPRHKITKRGQNVTFRCDPISEHNRLYWYRQTLGQGPEFLTYFQNEAQLEKSRLLSDRFSAERPKGSFSTLEIQRTEQGDSAMYLCASRLSGGNTGEQFFGEGSRLTVL.

This clonotype is deemed medium-sized. The chain is built from TRBV6-2 or TRBV6-3 and TRBJ1-2; 8 bases match TRBD1. The CDR3 sequence is 12 residues long. The germline CDR1 and CDR2 sequences are MNHEY and SVGEGT. After removal of 4 bases from V and 8 bases from J, the junction contained 3 bases not matched to a gene. This chain's CDR3 is CASSLDRAGYTF. Here the CDR3 DNA reads TGTGCCAGCAGTTTGGACAGGGCCGGCTACACCTTC.

This clonotype was counted many times. The chain joins TRBV3-1 to TRBJ2-1; D unresolved. The CDR3 covers 11 residues. Per germline, CDR1 LGHDT and CDR2 YNNKEL (reference sequence). Trimming removed 1 base from V and 13 bases from J, with 8 bases in between. In DNA form, the CDR3 reads TGTGCCAGCAGCCAAGGACTGGACCAGTTCTTC. Translation: CASSQGLDQFF.